These T cell receptor beta chains were read from a single sample in a study of blood T cell repertoires in COVID-19. Assay: immunoSEQ multiplex PCR; the TCRdb copy retains only in-frame clones and omits some. The sample has about 39,000 clones; about nine tenths are singletons. Sequenced input: peripheral blood. Receptors originate from a man between 60 and 75 years old with acute or convalescent COVID-19. The CDR3 runs from the conserved cysteine through the conserved F or W. D genes are given only for firm matches. Rows give clone size only sometimes, using once, few, many, or a class for an expanded clone.

J,size,D,V,DNA,CDR3
TRBJ2-1,NA,TRBD1,TRBV19,TGTGCCAGTAGTGGAACGGGACAGGGGTTCTACAATGAGCAGTTCTTC,CASSGTGQGFYNEQFF
TRBJ1-1,NA,TRBD1,TRBV11-2,TGTGCCAGCAGCTTATATGGGACAGGGGGCGCGGGGAACACTGAAGCTTTCTTT,CASSLYGTGGAGNTEAFF
TRBJ2-5,NA,TRBD2,TRBV6-2/TRBV6-3,TGTGCCAGCAGTTACGGTGGTAGCGGGGCCTCCCAAGAGACCCAGTACTTC,CASSYGGSGASQETQYF
TRBJ2-5,NA,NA,TRBV4-3,TGCGCCAGCAGCCGGAGGGAAGGGGTTAAGTACTTC,CASSRREGVKYF
TRBJ1-2,NA,TRBD1,TRBV5-1,TGCGCCAGCTATAAGGGTAACCCGGGACAGGACAGCCACAACTATGGCTACACCTTC,CASYKGNPGQDSHNYGYTF
TRBJ2-2,NA,TRBD2,TRBV10-2,TGCGCCAGCAGTGACTCCGGGACTAGAGTCCCCGGGGAGCTGTTTTTT,CASSDSGTRVPGELFF
TRBJ1-5,NA,TRBD1,TRBV18,TGTGCCAGCTCAAAACAGGGGGCTAAGGGCAATCAGCCCCAGCATTTT,CASSKQGAKGNQPQHF
TRBJ1-2,NA,NA,TRBV3-1/TRBV3-2,TGTGCCAGCAGCCAAGAAGTGACAGGAGACTACACCTTC,CASSQEVTGDYTF
TRBJ2-1,once,NA,TRBV11-2,TGTGCCAGCAGCTTGGAGAGACTGGTTGGTGAGCAGTTCTTC,CASSLERLVGEQFF
TRBJ2-2,NA,NA,TRBV11-3,TGTGCCAGCAGCTTTACCGGGACAATGATCACCGGGGAGCTGTTTTTT,CASSFTGTMITGELFF
TRBJ2-5,NA,TRBD1,TRBV18,TGTGCCAGCTCACCACCGGCAGGGGGTCGAGAGACCCAGTACTTC,CASSPPAGGRETQYF
TRBJ1-3,NA,TRBD1,TRBV5-1,TGCGCCAGCAGCTTGACCGGGACAGTCATGACAGAATATTTT,CASSLTGTVMTEYF
TRBJ1-6,few,NA,TRBV15,TGTGCCACCAGCAGAGTAAATTCACCCCTCCACTTT,CATSRVNSPLHF
TRBJ2-3,NA,NA,TRBV7-2,TGTGCCAGCAGCTATCTGACAGATACGCAGTATTTT,CASSYLTDTQYF
TRBJ2-6,NA,NA,TRBV5-1,TGCGCCAGCAGCTTGGGGGGCGCGGCTGGGGCCAACGTCCTGACTTTC,CASSLGGAAGANVLTF
TRBJ2-7,NA,NA,TRBV6-1,TGTGCCAGCAGTGATAGGCAGGGCGCCTACGAGCAGTACTTC,CASSDRQGAYEQYF
TRBJ1-2,once,TRBD1,TRBV6-6,TGTGCCAGCAGTTACGACCCGGACAGGGGAAGCTATGGCTACACCTTC,CASSYDPDRGSYGYTF
TRBJ1-1,NA,TRBD1,TRBV11-3,TGTGCCAGCAGCCAATTATTCGGGACAGTCTACACTGAAGCTTTCTTT,CASSQLFGTVYTEAFF
TRBJ2-1,once,NA,TRBV2,TGTGCCAGCAGTGAATTTAGACAGCGACCCTACAATGAGCAGTTCTTC,CASSEFRQRPYNEQFF
TRBJ1-2,NA,TRBD1,TRBV28,TGTGCCAGCAGTGCGACAGGGGGCGGGGGCTACACCTTC,CASSATGGGGYTF
TRBJ2-3,NA,NA,TRBV5-4,TGTGCCAGCAGCCCCGGAGGAGATACGCAGTATTTT,CASSPGGDTQYF
TRBJ1-1,NA,TRBD1,TRBV25-1,TGTGCCAGCAGTGGACAGGGGCACCTGAACACTGAAGCTTTCTTT,CASSGQGHLNTEAFF
TRBJ1-2,NA,NA,TRBV6-5,TGTGCCAGCAGATCACAGGGTAACTATGGCTACACCTTC,CASRSQGNYGYTF
TRBJ1-1,NA,NA,TRBV2,TGTGCCAGCAGCGGACCCCCATACGGGGAAACTGAAGCTTTCTTT,CASSGPPYGETEAFF
TRBJ2-2,NA,NA,TRBV2,TGTGCCAGCAGTGAAGAGGGGTTTAACACCGGGGAGCTGTTTTTT,CASSEEGFNTGELFF
TRBJ1-4,once,TRBD1,TRBV5-1,TGCGCCAGCAGCCTGCAGGGACAGGAGTATGAAAAACTGTTTTTT,CASSLQGQEYEKLFF
TRBJ2-1,NA,NA,TRBV11-2,TGTGCCAGCAGCTTTCTCCGGGGGACCTACAATGAGCAGTTCTTC,CASSFLRGTYNEQFF
TRBJ2-5,NA,NA,TRBV13,TGTGCCAGCAGCTTAAGTCCAAAACAGGCCCAGTACTTC,CASSLSPKQAQYF
TRBJ1-3,NA,NA,TRBV15,TGTGCCACCAGCAGCGTACGACGGGGGGCTGGAAACACCATATATTTT,CATSSVRRGAGNTIYF
TRBJ2-5,NA,TRBD1,TRBV28,TGTGCCAGCAGTACGCGGACAGGGGGTATTCGGGAGACCCAGTACTTC,CASSTRTGGIRETQYF
TRBJ2-3,NA,NA,TRBV5-1,TGCGCCAGCAGGCCTAAACAGGGCGTGGGTATGGATACGCAGTATTTT,CASRPKQGVGMDTQYF